What follows is one TCR beta chain and its context. This sample includes further DNA sequences coding for the same CDR3. The record originates from a study of blood T cell repertoires in COVID-19. The repertoire was sequenced with immunoSEQ multiplex PCR; TCRdb's copy has only in-frame clones and lacks some. The table shows about 210,000 clones, with over 75% occurring only once. The sequence was obtained from a woman in her thirties or forties with acute or convalescent COVID-19. The sequencing input was peripheral blood.

The CDR3 sequence is CASSQDRGSNQPQHF. CDR3 nucleotide sequence: TGTGCCAGCAGCCAGGACAGGGGGAGCAATCAGCCCCAGCATTTT. J is TRBJ1-5 and V is TRBV3-1 (or the pseudogene TRBV3-2); 10 positions match TRBD1. CDR1 is LGHDT and CDR2 is YNNKEL in the germline V gene (reference sequence). With V trimmed by 3 bases and J by 1 base, 0 bases remained unmatched. The CDR3 runs to 15 residues.